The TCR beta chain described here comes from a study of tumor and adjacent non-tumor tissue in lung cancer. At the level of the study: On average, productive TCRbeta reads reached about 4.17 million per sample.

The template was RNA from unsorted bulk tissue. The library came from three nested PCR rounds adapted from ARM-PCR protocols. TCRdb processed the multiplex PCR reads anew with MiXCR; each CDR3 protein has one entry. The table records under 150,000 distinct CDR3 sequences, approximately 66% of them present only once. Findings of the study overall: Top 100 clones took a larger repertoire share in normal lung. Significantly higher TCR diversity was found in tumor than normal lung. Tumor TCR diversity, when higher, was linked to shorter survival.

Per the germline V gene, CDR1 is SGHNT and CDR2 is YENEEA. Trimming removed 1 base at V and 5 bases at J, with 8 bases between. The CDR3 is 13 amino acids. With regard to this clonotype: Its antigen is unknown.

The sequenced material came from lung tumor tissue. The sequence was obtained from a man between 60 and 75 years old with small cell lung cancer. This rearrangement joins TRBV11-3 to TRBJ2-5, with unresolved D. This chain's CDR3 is CASSLGPAETQYF. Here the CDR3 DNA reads TGTGCCAGCAGCTTAGGTCCGGCGGAGACCCAGTACTTC.